In this sample, the clone carrying this TCR beta chain turned up a few times. The repertoire was sequenced with immunoSEQ multiplex PCR; TCRdb's copy has only in-frame clones and lacks some. This table has some 220,000 clones, around 81% appearing once. The sample belongs to a study of blood T cell repertoires in COVID-19. Study details: The United States, Italy and Spain supplied acute and convalescent COVID-19 samples.

Trimming took 3 bases from V and 4 from J, leaving 5 bases between them. Germline loops: CDR1 DFQATT, CDR2 SNEGSKA (reference sequence). This CDR3 has 11 amino acids. V gene TRBV20-1 combines with J gene TRBJ2-3, with D unresolved. The sequence was obtained from a woman in her 70s with acute or convalescent COVID-19. Sequenced input: peripheral blood. The CDR3 sequence is CSASAADTQYF. The CDR3 bases are TGCAGTGCTAGCGCGGCAGATACGCAGTATTTT.